The 23 T cell receptor beta chains in this list originate from one sample, sequenced in a study of blood T cell repertoires in COVID-19. Produced via immunoSEQ multiplex PCR; TCRdb's table is partial and in-frame only. The sample contains about 38,000 clones, under 90% of which appear only once. Sequencing was carried out using peripheral blood. These receptors came from a man aged 55 to 70 with COVID-19, enrolled during active disease.

The sample holds a few counts of this clone. The rearrangement links TRBV28 to TRBJ2-7; TRBD1 matches 9 bases. CDR3 length: 14 residues. The V segment lost 2 bases and the J segment 4 bases; nucleotides outside the gene matches: 3. The germline CDR1 and CDR2 sequences are MDHEN and SYDVKM. CDR3 coding DNA: TGTGCCAGCAGTTTAGGGACAGGGCAATACGAGCAGTACTTC. Protein product: CASSLGTGQYEQYF.

The chain joins TRBV6-1 to TRBJ2-3; D is ambiguous. The CDR3 totals 13 residues. The germline V gene encodes CDR1 MNHNS and CDR2 SASEGT. Deletions cut 2 bases from V and 3 bases from J, with 6 bases between. This chain's CDR3 is CASSETRTDTQYF. Here the CDR3 DNA reads TGTGCCAGCAGTGAAACGCGGACAGATACGCAGTATTTT.

This chain uses TRBV9 with TRBJ2-5; possible D gene TRBD2, 5 bases. V lost 0 bases, J lost 0 bases, and 6 bases lay in between. CDR3 size: 14 residues. Germline lookup yields CDR1 SGDLS and CDR2 YYNGEE. For the CDR3, the DNA is TGTGCCAGCAGCGTAGGCGGGTACCAAGAGACCCAGTACTTC. This translates into CASSVGGYQETQYF.

The chain combines TRBV2 with TRBJ2-1; TRBD1 is a possible D gene (5 bases). Trimming removed 5 bases at V and 13 bases at J, with 15 bases between. The germline gives CDR1 SNHLY, CDR2 FYNNEI. This CDR3 has 12 amino acids. CDR3 residues: CASSRDRADQFF. As DNA, the CDR3 is TGTGCCAGCAGTAGAGACAGAGCCGACCAGTTCTTC.

The genes are TRBV30 and TRBJ1-6; the match to TRBD1 covers 8 bases. Trimming removed 5 bases from V and 0 bases from J; junction bases left unmatched: 12. The CDR3 runs 18 residues. The germline CDR1 and CDR2 sequences are GTSNPN and SVGIG (reference sequence). The CDR3 is CAWGAGGLVRSYNSPLHF. The CDR3 DNA sequence: TGTGCCTGGGGTGCAGGGGGCCTGGTTCGCTCCTATAATTCACCCCTCCACTTT.

The chain employs TRBV28 and TRBJ1-5; 7 bases line up with TRBD1. The CDR3 totals 16 residues. Germline values: CDR1 MDHEN, CDR2 SYDVKM. The J segment lost 7 bases and the V segment lost 5 bases, leaving 14 bases of the junction unmatched. CDR3 DNA sequence: TGTGCCAGCAGTCGTCCGGGCAGGGGGTCGATCCAGCCCCAGCATTTT. The encoded protein is CASSRPGRGSIQPQHF.

The rearrangement uses TRBV21-1 and TRBJ2-2; the table's D call, TRBD2, has no DNA check behind it. TRBV21-1 has pseudogene status. This CDR3 is 19 amino acids long. CDR3 coding DNA: TGTGCCAGCAGCAAAGCAGCAGGAGGAACCCGCAGATTGGCCGGGGAGCTGTTTTTT. Translated: CASSKAAGGTRRLAGELFF.

In its sample, this clone was seen once. This chain uses TRBV5-1 with TRBJ1-1; no clear D gene. Trimming left V 0 bases short and J 4 bases short, with 16 bases between. This CDR3 is 16 amino acids long. The germline V gene has CDR1 SGHRS and CDR2 YFSETQ. This CDR3 is CASSLAAAPVGTEAFF. Written as DNA, the CDR3 is TGCGCCAGCAGCTTGGCCGCGGCTCCCGTGGGCACTGAAGCTTTCTTT. The whole variable domain, remainder taken from reference TRBV5-1 and TRBJ1-1, is KAGVTQTPRYLIKTRGQQVTLSCSPISGHRSVSWYQQTPGQGLQFLFEYFSETQRNKGNFPGRFSGRQFSNSRSEMNVSTLELGDSALYLCASSLAAAPVGTEAFFGQGTRLTVV.

The V call is TRBV27, the J call TRBJ1-5, with D possibly TRBD1 on 6 matching bases. The CDR3 is 16 residues long. Germline V CDR1 and CDR2: MNHEY, SMNVEV (reference sequence). V gave up 5 bases and J gave up 2 bases, with 16 bases separating them. This CDR3 is CASSEYRVTGNQPQHF. The CDR3, as DNA: TGTGCCAGCAGTGAATACAGGGTTACGGGCAATCAGCCCCAGCATTTT.

The chain is built from TRBV24-1 and TRBJ2-1; 8 bases agree with TRBD1. Looked up from germline, CDR1 is KGHDR and CDR2 is SFDVKD. This CDR3 region has 15 residues. Losses at the gene ends were 9 bases for V and 1 base for J; bases not matched to a gene: 7. The CDR3 here is CATSPRTGSYNEQFF. The CDR3 region has the DNA TGTGCCACCTCCCCCCGGACAGGGTCCTACAATGAGCAGTTCTTC.

This chain uses TRBV6-5 with TRBJ1-1; D not certain. There are 13 residues in the CDR3. The germline V and J ends were trimmed by 6 bases and 2 bases, with 10 bases remaining between them. Looked up from germline, CDR1 is MNHEY and CDR2 is SVGAGI. For the CDR3, the DNA is TGTGCCAGCAGGGCAGAAATTAACACTGAAGCTTTCTTT. Translated, it gives CASRAEINTEAFF.

The chain joins TRBV6-5 to TRBJ2-7; the match to TRBD2 covers 9 bases. CDR3 length: 15 residues. The V gene end was trimmed by 5 bases and the J gene end by 0 bases; junction bases not matched to a gene: 5. CDR1 MNHEY and CDR2 SVGAGI come from the germline V gene. The CDR3 sequence: CASSISGGLSYEQYF. The CDR3 region has the DNA TGTGCCAGCAGTATTAGCGGGGGCCTCTCCTACGAGCAGTACTTC.

In its sample, this clone was seen a few times. V usage is TRBV21-1 and J usage is TRBJ1-4. TRBV21-1 is flagged as a pseudogene. This CDR3 spans 14 amino acids. CDR3 residues: CASSGRQLDEKLFF. The CDR3 DNA follows: TGTGCCAGCAGCGGGAGACAACTTGATGAAAAACTGTTTTTT.

The chain is built from TRBV30 and TRBJ2-4; TRBD1 agrees at 8 bases. V trimming: 3 bases; J trimming: 8 bases; junction bases outside the gene matches: 12. The CDR3 sequence is 15 residues long. CDR1 is GTSNPN, CDR2 SVGIG, per germline (reference sequence). The CDR3 loop is CAWRRRQGSTDIQYF. In DNA form, the CDR3 reads TGTGCCTGGAGACGGAGACAGGGGAGCACAGACATTCAGTACTTC.

This chain uses TRBV5-1 with TRBJ1-6, with 8 nucleotides matching TRBD1. The CDR3 is made up of 15 amino acids. V shed 5 bases, J shed 7 bases, and the junction held 8 bases outside the gene matches. Germline-derived CDR1 and CDR2 are SGHRS and YFSETQ. CDR3 nucleotides: TGCGCCAGCAGTTACCGGACAGGGACCAATTCACCCCTCCACTTT. This gives the protein CASSYRTGTNSPLHF.

J is TRBJ2-7 and V is TRBV14; perhaps TRBD2 as D (6 bases). V gave up 7 bases and J gave up 5 bases, with 12 bases separating them. CDR1 and CDR2 (germline): SGHDN, FVKESK. The CDR3 is 12 amino acids. CDR3 region: CASKGGSHEQYF. DNA of the CDR3: TGTGCCAGCAAAGGAGGGTCCCACGAGCAGTACTTC.

The gene calls are TRBV27 and TRBJ2-1; 10 bases match TRBD2. The CDR3 runs 17 residues. After removal of 2 bases from V and 6 bases from J, the junction contained 10 bases not matched to a gene. The germline CDR1 and CDR2 sequences are MNHEY and SMNVEV (reference sequence). This chain's CDR3 is CASSLELAGATANEQFF. The CDR3 DNA sequence: TGTGCCAGCAGTTTAGAGCTAGCGGGAGCAACAGCCAATGAGCAGTTCTTC.

This clone was seen just once. The CDR3 region is CASSLEWRDSPLHF. CDR3 nucleotides: TGTGCCAGCAGCTTAGAGTGGCGGGATTCACCCCTCCACTTT. The chain joins TRBV7-8 to TRBJ1-6; D is unresolved. CDR1 and CDR2 from the germline V gene are SGHVS and FQNEAQ. V dropped 1 base and J dropped 8 bases, with 9 bases sitting between them. This CDR3 has 14 residues.

The rearrangement links TRBV15 to TRBJ2-7, with unresolved D. CDR1 is LNHNV, CDR2 YYDKDF, per germline (reference sequence). This CDR3 region has 14 residues. The V gene lost 1 base and the J gene lost 2 bases, with 9 bases spanning the gap. The CDR3 DNA reads as TGTGCCACCAGCAGAGTAGAGATCCCCTACGAGCAGTACTTC. Translated: CATSRVEIPYEQYF.

V usage is TRBV30 and J usage is TRBJ1-2; the match to TRBD1 covers 10 bases. The germline CDR1 and CDR2 sequences are GTSNPN and SVGIG (reference sequence). This CDR3 region has 15 residues. After removal of 3 bases from V and 8 bases from J, the junction contained 12 bases not matched to a gene. The CDR3 region has the DNA TGTGCCTGGAGACCTCCCGGGACAGGGGCGTCAGGCTACACCTTC. Amino acids: CAWRPPGTGASGYTF.

V and J are TRBV4-3 and TRBJ2-7; weak D call: TRBD2 (5 bases). CDR1 is LGHNA and CDR2 is YSLEER in the germline V gene. The CDR3 contains 12 residues. V lost 3 bases to trimming and J lost 7 bases, with 10 bases between them. The CDR3 sequence is CASSQGSGEQYF. CDR3 DNA sequence: TGCGCCAGCAGCCAGGGGTCGGGGGAGCAGTACTTC.

V gene TRBV3-1 (or the pseudogene TRBV3-2) combines with J gene TRBJ2-1, with 9 bases fitting TRBD1. The CDR3 consists of 15 residues. J lost 4 bases, V lost 4 bases, and 5 bases had no gene match. Germline-derived CDR1 and CDR2 are LGHDT and YNNKEL (reference sequence). The CDR3: CASSRSGTGYNEQFF. In DNA form, the CDR3 reads TGTGCCAGCAGCCGATCCGGGACAGGGTACAATGAGCAGTTCTTC.

This clone was counted a single time. This CDR3 reads CASSPPVRGAYEQYF. As DNA, the CDR3 is TGTGCCAGCAGTCCCCCTGTCAGGGGTGCCTACGAGCAGTACTTC. The chain is built from TRBV28 and TRBJ2-7, with TRBD1 as a possible D gene (6 bases). Per the germline V gene, CDR1 is MDHEN and CDR2 is SYDVKM. This CDR3 region has 15 residues. V was clipped by 5 bases and J by 2 bases, with 16 bases between them.